The sequence of this T cell receptor (beta chain) was determined in a study of blood T cells in healthy people across ages. This CDR3 has 13 amino acids. Per germline, CDR1 SQVTM and CDR2 ANQGSEA. The V end lost 5 bases, the J end lost 5 bases, and 15 bases lay between the germline ends. Next came a second PCR, run for about 6 to 12 cycles, which used a sample-barcoded 5' primer along with a J-beta primer mix. In TCRdb, the 5' RACE reads were re-called with MiXCR into one record per CDR3 protein. This table has roughly 800,000 distinct CDR3 sequences, roughly 25% appearing once. These data are also associated with another study on T cells of mothers and their children.

Input material: blood. V and J are TRBV29-1 and TRBJ2-5; D is possibly TRBD1 or TRBD2 (5 bases each). This TCR was sampled from a boy aged 5-17 years in good health. The CDR3 region is CSVQGPLKETQYF. The DNA for the CDR3 is TGCAGCGTTCAGGGACCCCTTAAGGAGACCCAGTACTTC.